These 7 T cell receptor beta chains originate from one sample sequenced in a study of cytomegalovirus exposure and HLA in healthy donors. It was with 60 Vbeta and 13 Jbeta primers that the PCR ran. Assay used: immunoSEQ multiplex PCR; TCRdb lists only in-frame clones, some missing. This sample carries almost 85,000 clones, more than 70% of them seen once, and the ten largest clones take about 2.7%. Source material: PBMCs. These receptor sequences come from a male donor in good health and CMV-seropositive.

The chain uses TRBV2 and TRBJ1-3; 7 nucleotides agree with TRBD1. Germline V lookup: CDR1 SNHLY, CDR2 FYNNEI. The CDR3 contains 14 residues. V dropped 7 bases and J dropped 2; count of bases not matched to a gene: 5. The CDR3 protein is CASKGTVTGNTIYF. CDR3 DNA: TGTGCCAGCAAAGGGACAGTCACTGGAAACACCATATATTTT. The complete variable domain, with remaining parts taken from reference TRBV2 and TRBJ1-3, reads EPEVTQTPSHQVTQMGQEVILRCVPISNHLYFYWYRQILGQKVEFLVSFYNNEISEKSEIFDDQFSVERPDGSNFTLKIRSTKLEDSAMYFCASKGTVTGNTIYFGEGSWLTVV.

The CDR3 region has the DNA TGTGCCAGCAGGACTAGCGGGTTCACAGATACGCAGTATTTT. It codes for CASRTSGFTDTQYF. V and J are TRBV2 and TRBJ2-3, with 10 nucleotides matching TRBD2. V lost 6 bases and J lost 2; bases outside the gene matches: 2. CDR3 length: 14 amino acids. Germline loops: CDR1 SNHLY, CDR2 FYNNEI.

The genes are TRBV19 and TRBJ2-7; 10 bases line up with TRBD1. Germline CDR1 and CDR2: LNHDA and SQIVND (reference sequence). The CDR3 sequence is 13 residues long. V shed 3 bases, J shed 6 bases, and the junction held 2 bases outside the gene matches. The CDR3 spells CASSIGTGVEQYF. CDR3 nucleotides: TGTGCCAGTAGTATTGGGACAGGGGTCGAGCAGTACTTC.

CDR3 sequence: CASSKAAGTGTYEQYF. CDR3 nucleotides: TGTGCCAGCAGCAAAGCGGCCGGGACAGGGACCTACGAGCAGTACTTC. The chain employs TRBV21-1 and TRBJ2-7; the table's D call of TRBD1 was not tested on the DNA. TRBV21-1 is a documented pseudogene. There are 16 residues in the CDR3.

The CDR3: CASSFPGTTNNEQFF. Written as DNA, the CDR3 is TGTGCCAGCAGCTTCCCCGGGACTACTAACAATGAGCAGTTCTTC. The rearrangement links TRBV7-9 to TRBJ2-1; TRBD2 agrees at 7 bases. Germline V CDR1 and CDR2: SEHNR, FQNEAQ (reference sequence). The CDR3 covers 15 residues. Trimming cost V 3 bases and J 5 bases; bases outside gene matches: 7.

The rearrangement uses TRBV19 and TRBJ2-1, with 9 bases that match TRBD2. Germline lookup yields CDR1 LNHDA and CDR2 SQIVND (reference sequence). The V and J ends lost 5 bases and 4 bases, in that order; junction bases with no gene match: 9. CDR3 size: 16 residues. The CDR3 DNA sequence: TGTGCCAGTAGTTTGACAGCGGGAGGCAGGTACAATGAGCAGTTCTTC. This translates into CASSLTAGGRYNEQFF.

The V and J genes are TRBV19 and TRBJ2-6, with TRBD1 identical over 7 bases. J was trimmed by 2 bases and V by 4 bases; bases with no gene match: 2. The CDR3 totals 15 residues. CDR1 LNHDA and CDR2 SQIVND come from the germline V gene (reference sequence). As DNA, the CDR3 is TGTGCCAGTAGTACAGGGACAGCTGGGGCCAACGTCCTGACTTTC. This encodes CASSTGTAGANVLTF.